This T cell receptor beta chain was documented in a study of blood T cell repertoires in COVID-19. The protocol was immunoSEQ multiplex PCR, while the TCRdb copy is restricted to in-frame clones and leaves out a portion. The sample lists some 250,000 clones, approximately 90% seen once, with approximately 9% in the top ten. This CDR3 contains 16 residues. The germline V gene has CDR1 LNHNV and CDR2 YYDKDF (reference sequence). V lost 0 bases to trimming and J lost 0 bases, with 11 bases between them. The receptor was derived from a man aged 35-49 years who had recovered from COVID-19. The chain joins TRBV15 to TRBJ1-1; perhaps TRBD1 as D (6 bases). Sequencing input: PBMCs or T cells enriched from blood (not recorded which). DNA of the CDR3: TGTGCCACCAGCAGAGATTATACAGGGCTGAACACTGAAGCTTTCTTT. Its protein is CATSRDYTGLNTEAFF.